This T cell receptor (beta chain) was captured in a study of control samples from healthy donors and cancer patients (dated by TCRdb to 2018 to 2020). About this clone itself: Its target antigen remains unknown. Base qualities were left out, and no much larger clone turns up one base away.

The CDR3 numbers 16 residues from cysteine through phenylalanine. The DNA shown is the 48-base CDR3, in frame from base 1. The CDR1 and CDR2 encoded by the germline V gene (reference sequence) are SGHNT and YYREEE. V loses 0 bases, J loses 2 bases, and the germline ends lie 14 bases apart. The receptor library was made with the immunoSEQ multiplex PCR assay. TCRdb took over this immuneACCESS table, retaining in-frame rearrangements with V and J assigned. Such tables are incomplete; in checked studies, under half of the missing clones stem from an unresolved V gene, and the remainder is unexplained. The sample table shows around 95,000 clones, and about 88% are seen once. The top ten clones comprise about 18% of the sample.

The TCR was taken from a woman between 50 and 59 years old in good health. Material: blood. The rearranged segments are TRBV5-4 and TRBJ1-2, with TRBD1 as a weak D call on 5 bases. The DNA is TGTGCCAGCAGCTTGGGGGCCGGGACGGCCAACTATGGCTACACCTTC. Translation gives CASSLGAGTANYGYTF.